This T cell receptor (beta chain) was identified during a study of T cells after yellow fever vaccination. Overall study findings and caveats: Researchers noted that a small share of clonotypes showed up in both CD4 and CD8 compartments.

CDR1 and CDR2 (germline): KGHDR, SFDVKD. The germline V and J ends were trimmed by 1 base and 4 bases, with 13 bases remaining between them. This CDR3 comprises 16 residues. This clonotype was seen many times. Template switching by 5'RACE produced TCR cDNA, adding a universal primer site and UMIs. TCRdb passed the 5' RACE reads through MiXCR, listing each CDR3 protein once. The repertoire consists of around 25,000 distinct CDR3 sequences, with around 3.4% occurring once and the leading ten covering approximately 0.89%. This specimen consisted of PBMCs, either bulk or a sorted T-cell subset (CD4+, CD8+, memory, or dextramer-sorted; not recorded which), obtained approximately 47 days after the first yellow fever vaccination. The sequence was obtained from a man aged 18 to 30 who received the YFV17D yellow fever vaccine. The chain employs TRBV24-1 and TRBJ2-1, with D tentatively TRBD1 or TRBD2 (5 bases each). For the CDR3, the DNA is TGTGCCACCAGTGATTTTGGTGAGGGGCTTTACAATGAGCAGTTCTTC. It translates to CATSDFGEGLYNEQFF.